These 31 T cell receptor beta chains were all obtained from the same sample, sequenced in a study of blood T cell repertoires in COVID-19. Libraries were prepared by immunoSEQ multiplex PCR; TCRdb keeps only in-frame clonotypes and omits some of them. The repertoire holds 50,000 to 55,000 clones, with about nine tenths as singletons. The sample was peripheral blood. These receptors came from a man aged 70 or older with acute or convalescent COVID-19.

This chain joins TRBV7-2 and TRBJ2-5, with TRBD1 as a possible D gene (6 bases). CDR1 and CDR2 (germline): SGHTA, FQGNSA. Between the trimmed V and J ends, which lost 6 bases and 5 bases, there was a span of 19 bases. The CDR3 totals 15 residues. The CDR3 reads CASRLTTGSVETQYF. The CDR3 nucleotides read TGTGCCAGCAGACTTACAACAGGGTCGGTGGAGACCCAGTACTTC.

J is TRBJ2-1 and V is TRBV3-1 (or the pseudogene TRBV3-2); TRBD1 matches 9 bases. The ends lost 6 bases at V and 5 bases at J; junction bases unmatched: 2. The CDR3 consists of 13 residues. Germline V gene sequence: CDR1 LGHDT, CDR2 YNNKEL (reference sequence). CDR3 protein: CASRGTGNNEQFF. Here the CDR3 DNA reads TGTGCCAGCAGGGGGACAGGGAACAATGAGCAGTTCTTC.

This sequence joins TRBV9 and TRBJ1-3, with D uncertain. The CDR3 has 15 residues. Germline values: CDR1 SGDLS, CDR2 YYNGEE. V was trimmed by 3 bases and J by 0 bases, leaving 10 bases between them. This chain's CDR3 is CASSARRDSGNTIYF. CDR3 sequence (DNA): TGTGCCAGCAGCGCCCGACGGGACTCTGGAAACACCATATATTTT.

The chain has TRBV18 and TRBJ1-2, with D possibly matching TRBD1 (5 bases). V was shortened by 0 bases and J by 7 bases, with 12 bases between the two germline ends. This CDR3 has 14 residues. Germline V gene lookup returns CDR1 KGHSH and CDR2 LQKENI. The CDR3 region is CASSPPGGLGGYTF. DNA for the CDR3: TGTGCCAGCTCACCACCGGGGGGTCTGGGTGGCTACACCTTC.

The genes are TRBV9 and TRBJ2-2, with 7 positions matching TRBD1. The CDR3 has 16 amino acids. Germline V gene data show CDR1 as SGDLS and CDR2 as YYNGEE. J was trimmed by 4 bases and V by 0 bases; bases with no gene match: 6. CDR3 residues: CASSVVGTASTGELFF. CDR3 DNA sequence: TGTGCCAGCAGCGTAGTAGGGACAGCGTCCACCGGGGAGCTGTTTTTT.

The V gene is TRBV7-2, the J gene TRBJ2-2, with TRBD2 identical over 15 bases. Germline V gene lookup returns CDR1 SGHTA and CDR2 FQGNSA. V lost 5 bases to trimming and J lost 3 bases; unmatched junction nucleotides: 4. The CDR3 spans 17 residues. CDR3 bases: TGTGCCAGCAGCGGACTAGCGGGAGGGCCGGACACCGGGGAGCTGTTTTTT. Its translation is CASSGLAGGPDTGELFF.

In DNA, the CDR3 is TGTGCCAGCAGTTGGCGGACTAGCGGGAGTTCTGGGGAGCAGTACTTC. It codes for CASSWRTSGSSGEQYF. V and J are TRBV6-5 and TRBJ2-7; 13 nucleotides line up with TRBD2. V shed 4 bases, J shed 7 bases, and the junction held 10 bases outside the gene matches. CDR3 length equals 16 residues. Germline V CDR1 and CDR2: MNHEY, SVGAGI.

CDR3 loop: CSASTGAGYEQYF. In nucleotides, the CDR3 is TGCAGTGCTAGTACGGGAGCCGGGTACGAGCAGTACTTC. This chain joins TRBV20-1 and TRBJ2-7; D is possibly TRBD2 (6 bases). This CDR3 comprises 13 residues. The germline V and J ends were trimmed by 3 bases and 4 bases, with 13 bases remaining between them. CDR1 is DFQATT and CDR2 is SNEGSKA in the germline V gene (reference sequence).

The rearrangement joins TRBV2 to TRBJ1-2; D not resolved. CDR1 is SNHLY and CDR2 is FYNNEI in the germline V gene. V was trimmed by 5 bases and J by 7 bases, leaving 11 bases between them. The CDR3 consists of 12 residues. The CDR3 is CASSPSYRGYTF. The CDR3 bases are TGTGCCAGCAGTCCCTCCTATCGTGGCTACACCTTC.

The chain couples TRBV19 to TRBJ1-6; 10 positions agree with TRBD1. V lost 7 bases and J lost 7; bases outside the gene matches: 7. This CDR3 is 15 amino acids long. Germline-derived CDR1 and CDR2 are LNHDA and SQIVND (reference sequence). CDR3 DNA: TGTGCCAGTATCTTCCAGGGACAGGGGAATTCACCCCTCCACTTT. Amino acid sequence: CASIFQGQGNSPLHF.

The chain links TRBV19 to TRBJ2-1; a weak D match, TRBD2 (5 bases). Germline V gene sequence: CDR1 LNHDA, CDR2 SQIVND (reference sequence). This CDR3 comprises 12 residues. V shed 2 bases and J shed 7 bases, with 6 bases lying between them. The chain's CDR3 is CASSIPGNEQFF. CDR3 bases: TGTGCCAGTAGTATACCGGGGAATGAGCAGTTCTTC. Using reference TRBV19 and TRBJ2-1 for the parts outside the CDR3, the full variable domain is DGGITQSPKYLFRKEGQNVTLSCEQNLNHDAMYWYRQDPGQGLRLIYYSQIVNDFQKGDIAEGYSVSREKKESFPLTVTSAQKNPTAFYLCASSIPGNEQFFGPGTRLTVL.

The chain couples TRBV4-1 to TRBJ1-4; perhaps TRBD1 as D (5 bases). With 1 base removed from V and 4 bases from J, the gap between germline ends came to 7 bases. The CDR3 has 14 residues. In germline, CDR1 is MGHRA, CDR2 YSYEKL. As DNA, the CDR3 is TGCGCCAGCAGCCAAGGAGACAGTAATGAAAAACTGTTTTTT. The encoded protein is CASSQGDSNEKLFF.

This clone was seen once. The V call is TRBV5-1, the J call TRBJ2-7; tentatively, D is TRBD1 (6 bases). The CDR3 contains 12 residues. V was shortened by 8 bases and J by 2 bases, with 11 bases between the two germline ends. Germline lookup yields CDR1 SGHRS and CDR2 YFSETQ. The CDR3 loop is CARGSGAYEQYF. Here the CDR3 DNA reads TGCGCCAGGGGGTCAGGGGCCTACGAGCAGTACTTC.

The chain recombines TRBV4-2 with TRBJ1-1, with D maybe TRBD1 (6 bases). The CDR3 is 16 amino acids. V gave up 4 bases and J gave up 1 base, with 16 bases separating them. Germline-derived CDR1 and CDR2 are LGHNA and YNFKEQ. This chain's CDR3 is CASSRTTLQGNTEAFF. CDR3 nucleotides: TGTGCCAGCAGCCGAACGACCCTACAGGGGAACACTGAAGCTTTCTTT.

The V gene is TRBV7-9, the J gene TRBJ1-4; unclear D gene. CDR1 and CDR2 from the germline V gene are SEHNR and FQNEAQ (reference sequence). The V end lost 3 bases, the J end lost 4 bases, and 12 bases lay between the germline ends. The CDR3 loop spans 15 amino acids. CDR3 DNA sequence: TGTGCCAGCAGCTTTGCCGGGAGCCTTAATGAAAAACTGTTTTTT. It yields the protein CASSFAGSLNEKLFF.

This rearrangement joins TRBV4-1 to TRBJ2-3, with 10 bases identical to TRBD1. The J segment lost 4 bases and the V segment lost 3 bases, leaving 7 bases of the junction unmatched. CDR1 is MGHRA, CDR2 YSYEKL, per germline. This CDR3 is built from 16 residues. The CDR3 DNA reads TGCGCCAGCAGCCAGTATTCCGGGACAGGGGCAGATACGCAGTATTTT. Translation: CASSQYSGTGADTQYF.

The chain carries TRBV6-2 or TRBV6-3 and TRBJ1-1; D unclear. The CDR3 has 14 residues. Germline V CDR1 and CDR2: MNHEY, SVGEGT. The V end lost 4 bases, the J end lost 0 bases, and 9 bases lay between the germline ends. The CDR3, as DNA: TGTGCCAGCAGTTCCCGCGTCCTGAACACTGAAGCTTTCTTT. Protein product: CASSSRVLNTEAFF.

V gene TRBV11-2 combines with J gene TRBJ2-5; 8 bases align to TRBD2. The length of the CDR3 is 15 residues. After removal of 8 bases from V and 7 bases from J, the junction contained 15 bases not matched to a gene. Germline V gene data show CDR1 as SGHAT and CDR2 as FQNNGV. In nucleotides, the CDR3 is TGTGCCAGCTCCGGGCTGGCGGGAGGAAGGGGGACCCAGTACTTC. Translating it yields CASSGLAGGRGTQYF.

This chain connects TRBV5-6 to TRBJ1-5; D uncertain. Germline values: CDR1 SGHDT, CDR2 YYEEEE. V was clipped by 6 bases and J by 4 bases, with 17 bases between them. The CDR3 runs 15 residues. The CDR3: CASTQTPRANQPQHF. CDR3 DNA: TGTGCCAGCACTCAGACCCCGAGGGCAAATCAGCCCCAGCATTTT. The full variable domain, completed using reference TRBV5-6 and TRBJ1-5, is DAGVTQSPTHLIKTRGQQVTLRCSPKSGHDTVSWYQQALGQGPQFIFQYYEEEERQRGNFPDRFSGHQFPNYSSELNVNALLLGDSALYLCASTQTPRANQPQHFGDGTRLSIL.

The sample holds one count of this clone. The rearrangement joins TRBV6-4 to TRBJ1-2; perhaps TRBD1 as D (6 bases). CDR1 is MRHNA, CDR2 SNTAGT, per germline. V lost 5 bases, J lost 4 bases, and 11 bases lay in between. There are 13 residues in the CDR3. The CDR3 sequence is CASSLDSGYGYTF. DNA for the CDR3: TGTGCCAGCAGTTTGGACAGTGGCTATGGCTACACCTTC.

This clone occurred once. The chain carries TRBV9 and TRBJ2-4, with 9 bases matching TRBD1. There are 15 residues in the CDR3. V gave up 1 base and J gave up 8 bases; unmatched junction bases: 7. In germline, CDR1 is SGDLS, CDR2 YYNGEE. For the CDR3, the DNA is TGTGCCAGCAGCGTACCTACAGGGGGCAGGGACATTCAGTACTTC. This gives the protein CASSVPTGGRDIQYF.

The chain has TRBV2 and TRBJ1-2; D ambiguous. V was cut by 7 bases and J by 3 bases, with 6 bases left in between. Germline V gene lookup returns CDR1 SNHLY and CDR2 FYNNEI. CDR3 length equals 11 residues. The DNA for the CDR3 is TGTGCCAGCAAGCCTGACTATGGCTACACCTTC. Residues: CASKPDYGYTF.

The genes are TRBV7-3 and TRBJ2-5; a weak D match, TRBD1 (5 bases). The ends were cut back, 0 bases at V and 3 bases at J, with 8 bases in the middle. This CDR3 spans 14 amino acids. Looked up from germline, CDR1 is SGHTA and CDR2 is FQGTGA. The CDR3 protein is CASSLTGAEETQYF. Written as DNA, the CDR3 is TGTGCCAGCAGCTTAACAGGGGCGGAAGAGACCCAGTACTTC.

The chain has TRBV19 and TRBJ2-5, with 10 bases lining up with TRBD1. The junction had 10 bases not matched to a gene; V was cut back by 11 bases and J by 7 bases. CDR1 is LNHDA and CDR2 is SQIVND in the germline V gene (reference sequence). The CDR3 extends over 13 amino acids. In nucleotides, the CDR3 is TGTGCCTGCTACGACAGGGGGCGCGGGACCCAGTACTTC. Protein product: CACYDRGRGTQYF.

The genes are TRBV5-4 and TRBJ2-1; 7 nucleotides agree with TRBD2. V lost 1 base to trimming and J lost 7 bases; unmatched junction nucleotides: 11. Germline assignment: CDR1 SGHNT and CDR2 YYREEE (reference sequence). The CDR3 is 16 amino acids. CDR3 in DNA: TGTGCCAGCAGCTTGCGCGGGAGATGGTTATTTAATGAGCAGTTCTTC. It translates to CASSLRGRWLFNEQFF. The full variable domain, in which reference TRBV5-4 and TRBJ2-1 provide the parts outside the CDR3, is ETGVTQSPTHLIKTRGQQVTLRCSSQSGHNTVSWYQQALGQGPQFIFQYYREEENGRGNFPPRFSGLQFPNYSSELNVNALELDDSALYLCASSLRGRWLFNEQFFGPGTRLTVL.

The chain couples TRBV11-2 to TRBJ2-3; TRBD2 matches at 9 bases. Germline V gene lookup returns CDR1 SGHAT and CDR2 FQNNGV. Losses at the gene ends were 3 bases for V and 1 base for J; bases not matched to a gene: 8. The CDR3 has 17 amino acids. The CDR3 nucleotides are TGTGCCAGCAGCTTGCGTGGCGGGGGGGCCGGCACAGATACGCAGTATTTT. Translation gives CASSLRGGGAGTDTQYF.

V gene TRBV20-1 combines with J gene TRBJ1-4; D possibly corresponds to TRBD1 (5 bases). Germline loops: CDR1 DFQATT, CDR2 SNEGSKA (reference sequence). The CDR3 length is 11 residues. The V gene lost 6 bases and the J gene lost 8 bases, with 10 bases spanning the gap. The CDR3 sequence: CSAGRGEKLFF. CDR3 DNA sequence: TGCAGTGCAGGTCGGGGGGAAAAACTGTTTTTT.

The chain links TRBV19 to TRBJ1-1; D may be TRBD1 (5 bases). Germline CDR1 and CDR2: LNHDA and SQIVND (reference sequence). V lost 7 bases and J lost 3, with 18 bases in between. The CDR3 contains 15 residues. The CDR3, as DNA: TGTGCCAGTAAGGGATTCAGGGTAATGGACACTGAAGCTTTCTTT. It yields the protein CASKGFRVMDTEAFF.

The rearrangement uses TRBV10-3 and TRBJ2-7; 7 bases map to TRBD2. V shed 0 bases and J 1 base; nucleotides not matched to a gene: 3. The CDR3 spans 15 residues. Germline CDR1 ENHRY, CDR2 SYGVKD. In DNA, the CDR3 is TGTGCCATCAGTGAGTCGGGCGGGAGATCCTACGAGCAGTACTTC. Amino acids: CAISESGGRSYEQYF.

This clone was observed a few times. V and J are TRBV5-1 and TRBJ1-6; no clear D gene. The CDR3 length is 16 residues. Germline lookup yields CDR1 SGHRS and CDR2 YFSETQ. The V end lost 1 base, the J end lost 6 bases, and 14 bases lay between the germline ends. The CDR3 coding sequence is TGCGCCAGCAGCTTGTTCCCGGGGTTGTCTAATTCACCCCTCCACTTT. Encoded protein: CASSLFPGLSNSPLHF.

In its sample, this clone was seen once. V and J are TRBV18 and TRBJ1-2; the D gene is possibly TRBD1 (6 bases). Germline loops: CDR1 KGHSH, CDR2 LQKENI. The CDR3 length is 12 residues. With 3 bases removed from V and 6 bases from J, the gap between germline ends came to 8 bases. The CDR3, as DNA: TGTGCCAGCTCACCCAAGGGGGATGGCTACACCTTC. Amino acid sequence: CASSPKGDGYTF.